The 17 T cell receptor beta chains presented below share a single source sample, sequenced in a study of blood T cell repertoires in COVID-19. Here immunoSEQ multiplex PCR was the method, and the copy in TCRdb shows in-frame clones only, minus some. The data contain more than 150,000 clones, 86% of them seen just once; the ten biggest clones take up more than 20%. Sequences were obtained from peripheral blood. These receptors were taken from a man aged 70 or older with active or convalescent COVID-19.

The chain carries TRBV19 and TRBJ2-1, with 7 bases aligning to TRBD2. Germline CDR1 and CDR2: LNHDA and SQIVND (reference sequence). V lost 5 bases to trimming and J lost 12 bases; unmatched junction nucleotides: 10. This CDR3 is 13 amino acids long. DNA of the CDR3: TGTGCCAGTAGTCAAACTAGCGCCCTGGGGCAGTTCTTC. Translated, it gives CASSQTSALGQFF.

The CDR3 protein is CSVEVGTGGYGYTF. As DNA, the CDR3 is TGCAGCGTTGAAGTCGGAACCGGAGGGTATGGCTACACCTTC. V and J are TRBV29-1 and TRBJ1-2, with unresolved D. The V end was cut by 1 base, the J end by 5 bases, with 14 bases between. CDR1 is SQVTM and CDR2 is ANQGSEA in the germline V gene. This CDR3 contains 14 residues.

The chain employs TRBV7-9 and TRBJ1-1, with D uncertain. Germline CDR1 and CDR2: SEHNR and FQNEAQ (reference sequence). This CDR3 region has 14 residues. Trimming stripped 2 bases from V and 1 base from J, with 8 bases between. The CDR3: CASSLLLGNTEAFF. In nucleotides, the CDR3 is TGTGCCAGCAGCTTACTTCTAGGGAACACTGAAGCTTTCTTT.

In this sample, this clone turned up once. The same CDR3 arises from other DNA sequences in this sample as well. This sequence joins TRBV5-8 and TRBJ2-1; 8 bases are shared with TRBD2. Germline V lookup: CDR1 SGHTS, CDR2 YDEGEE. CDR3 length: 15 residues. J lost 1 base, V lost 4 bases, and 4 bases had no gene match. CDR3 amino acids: CASSLRGGSYNEQFF. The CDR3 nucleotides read TGTGCCAGCAGCCTACGGGGGGGGTCCTACAATGAGCAGTTCTTC. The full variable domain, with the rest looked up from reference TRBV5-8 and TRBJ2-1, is EAGVTQSPTHLIKTRGQQATLRCSPISGHTSVYWYQQALGLGLQFLLWYDEGEERNRGNFPPRFSGRQFPNYSSELNVNALELEDSALYLCASSLRGGSYNEQFFGPGTRLTVL.

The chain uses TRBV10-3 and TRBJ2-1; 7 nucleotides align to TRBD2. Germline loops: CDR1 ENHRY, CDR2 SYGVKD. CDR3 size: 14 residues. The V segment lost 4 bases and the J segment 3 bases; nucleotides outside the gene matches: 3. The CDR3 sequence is CAISVGGGYNEQFF. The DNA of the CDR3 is TGTGCCATCAGTGTCGGCGGGGGCTACAATGAGCAGTTCTTC.

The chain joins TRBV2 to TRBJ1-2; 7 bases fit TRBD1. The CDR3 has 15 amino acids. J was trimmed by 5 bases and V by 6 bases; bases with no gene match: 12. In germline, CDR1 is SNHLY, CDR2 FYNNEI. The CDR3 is CASRAYRGQDYGYTF. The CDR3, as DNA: TGTGCCAGCAGGGCCTACAGGGGACAAGATTATGGCTACACCTTC.

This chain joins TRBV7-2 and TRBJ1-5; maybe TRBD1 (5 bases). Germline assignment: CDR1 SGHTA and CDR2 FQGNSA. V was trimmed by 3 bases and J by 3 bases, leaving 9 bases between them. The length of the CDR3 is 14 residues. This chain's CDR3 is CASSFSGNNQPQHF. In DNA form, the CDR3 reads TGTGCCAGCAGCTTCTCAGGGAACAATCAGCCCCAGCATTTT.

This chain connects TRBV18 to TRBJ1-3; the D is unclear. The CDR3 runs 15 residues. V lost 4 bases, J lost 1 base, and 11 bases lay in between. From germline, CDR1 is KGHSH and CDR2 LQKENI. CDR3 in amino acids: CASSLLTESGNTIYF. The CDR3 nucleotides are TGTGCCAGCTCACTATTGACGGAGTCTGGAAACACCATATATTTT.

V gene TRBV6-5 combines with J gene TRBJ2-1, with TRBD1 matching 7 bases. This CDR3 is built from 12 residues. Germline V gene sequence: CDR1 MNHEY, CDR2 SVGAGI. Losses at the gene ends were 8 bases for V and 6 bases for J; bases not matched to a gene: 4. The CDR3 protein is CASRWDSNEQFF. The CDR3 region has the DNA TGTGCCAGCCGATGGGACAGCAATGAGCAGTTCTTC.

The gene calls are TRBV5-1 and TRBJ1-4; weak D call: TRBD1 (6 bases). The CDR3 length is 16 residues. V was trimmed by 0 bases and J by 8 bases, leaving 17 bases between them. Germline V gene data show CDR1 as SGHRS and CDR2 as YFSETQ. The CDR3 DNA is TGCGCCAGCAGCTTGGGGGTGACAGGATTTGGAGAAAAACTGTTTTTT. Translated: CASSLGVTGFGEKLFF.

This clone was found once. CDR3 nucleotides: TGTGCCAGTAGTTACATCAGGGGCCAGGGGATTCAGTACTTC. This codes for CASSYIRGQGIQYF. The chain joins TRBV19 to TRBJ2-4; weak D call: TRBD1 (6 bases). Germline-derived CDR1 and CDR2 are LNHDA and SQIVND (reference sequence). Trimming removed 5 bases from V and 10 bases from J, with 18 bases in between. CDR3 length: 14 amino acids.

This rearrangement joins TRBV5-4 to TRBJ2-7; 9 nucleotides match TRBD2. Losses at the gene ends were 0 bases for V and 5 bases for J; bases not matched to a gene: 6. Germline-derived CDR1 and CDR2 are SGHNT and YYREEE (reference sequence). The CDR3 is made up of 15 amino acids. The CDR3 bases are TGTGCCAGCAGCTTGGGCGGGAGGGGTCGAGACGAGCAGTACTTC. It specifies CASSLGGRGRDEQYF.

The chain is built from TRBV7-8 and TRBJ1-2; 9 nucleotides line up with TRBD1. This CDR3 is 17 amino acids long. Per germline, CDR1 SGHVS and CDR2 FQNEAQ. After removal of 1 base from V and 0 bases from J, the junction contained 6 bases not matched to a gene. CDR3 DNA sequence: TGTGCCAGCAGCTTAGTGCACAGGGGGCTTTCTAACTATGGCTACACCTTC. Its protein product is CASSLVHRGLSNYGYTF. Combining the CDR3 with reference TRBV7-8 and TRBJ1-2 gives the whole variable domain GAGVSQSPRYKVAKRGQDVALRCDPISGHVSLFWYQQALGQGPEFLTYFQNEAQLDKSGLPSDRFFAERPEGSVSTLKIQRTQQEDSAVYLCASSLVHRGLSNYGYTFGSGTRLTVV.

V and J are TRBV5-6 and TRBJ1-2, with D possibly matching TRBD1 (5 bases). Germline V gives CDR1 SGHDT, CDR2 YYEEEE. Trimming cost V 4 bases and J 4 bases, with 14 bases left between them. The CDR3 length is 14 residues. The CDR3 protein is CASSPPGGGYGYTF. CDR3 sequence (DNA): TGTGCCAGCAGCCCGCCTGGGGGAGGCTATGGCTACACCTTC.

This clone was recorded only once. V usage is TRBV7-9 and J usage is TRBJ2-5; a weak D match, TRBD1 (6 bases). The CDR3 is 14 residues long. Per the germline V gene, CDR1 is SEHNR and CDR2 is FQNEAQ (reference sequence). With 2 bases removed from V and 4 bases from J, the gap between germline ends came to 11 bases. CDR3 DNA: TGTGCCAGCAGCTTATTCGCAGGGGCAGAGACCCAGTACTTC. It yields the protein CASSLFAGAETQYF.

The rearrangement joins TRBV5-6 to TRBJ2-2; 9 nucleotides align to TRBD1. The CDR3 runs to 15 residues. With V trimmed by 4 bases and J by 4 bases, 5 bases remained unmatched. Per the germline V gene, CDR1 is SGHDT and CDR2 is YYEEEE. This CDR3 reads CASSADRGFTGELFF. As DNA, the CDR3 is TGTGCCAGCAGCGCGGACAGGGGTTTCACCGGGGAGCTGTTTTTT.

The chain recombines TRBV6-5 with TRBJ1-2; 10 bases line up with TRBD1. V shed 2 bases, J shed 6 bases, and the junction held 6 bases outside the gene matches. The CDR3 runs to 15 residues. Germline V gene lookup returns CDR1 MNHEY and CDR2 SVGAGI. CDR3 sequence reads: CASSYEGTGENGYTF. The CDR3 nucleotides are TGTGCCAGCAGTTACGAAGGGACAGGGGAGAATGGCTACACCTTC.